This entry describes one TCR beta chain. Its specificity is unknown. The sample originates from a study of CD8 T cells in ankylosing spondylitis. TCRdb independently ran MiXCR on the 5' RACE reads; one entry per CDR3 protein. Of over 200,000 distinct CDR3 sequences listed, about 17% were seen once; the top ten hold approximately 42%. Study conclusions and caveats: Clones tied to disease were said to be significantly enriched in matched ankylosing spondylitis synovial fluid. Blood from ankylosing spondylitis patients appeared to carry a characteristic roughly eight-variant TCR beta motif. Disease-linked clones, CD8+, were relatively rare in peripheral blood.

The sequenced material came from blood, either unsorted or a sorted T cell fraction (not recorded which). The TCR sequence derives from a male donor with ankylosing spondylitis.

DNA of the CDR3: TGTGCCAGCAGCGTAGGTGACGGGACATGGACAGATACGCAGTATTTT. Translating it yields CASSVGDGTWTDTQYF. The genes are TRBV9 and TRBJ2-3, with D perhaps matching TRBD1 (6 bases). Germline-derived CDR1 and CDR2 are SGDLS and YYNGEE. V was cut by 0 bases and J by 3 bases, with 14 bases left in between. This CDR3 is built from 16 residues. The variable domain in full, completed from reference TRBV9 and TRBJ2-3, reads DSGVTQTPKHLITATGQRVTLRCSPRSGDLSVYWYQQSLDQGLQFLIQYYNGEERAKGNILERFSAQQFPDLHSELNLSSLELGDSALYFCASSVGDGTWTDTQYFGPGTRLTVL.